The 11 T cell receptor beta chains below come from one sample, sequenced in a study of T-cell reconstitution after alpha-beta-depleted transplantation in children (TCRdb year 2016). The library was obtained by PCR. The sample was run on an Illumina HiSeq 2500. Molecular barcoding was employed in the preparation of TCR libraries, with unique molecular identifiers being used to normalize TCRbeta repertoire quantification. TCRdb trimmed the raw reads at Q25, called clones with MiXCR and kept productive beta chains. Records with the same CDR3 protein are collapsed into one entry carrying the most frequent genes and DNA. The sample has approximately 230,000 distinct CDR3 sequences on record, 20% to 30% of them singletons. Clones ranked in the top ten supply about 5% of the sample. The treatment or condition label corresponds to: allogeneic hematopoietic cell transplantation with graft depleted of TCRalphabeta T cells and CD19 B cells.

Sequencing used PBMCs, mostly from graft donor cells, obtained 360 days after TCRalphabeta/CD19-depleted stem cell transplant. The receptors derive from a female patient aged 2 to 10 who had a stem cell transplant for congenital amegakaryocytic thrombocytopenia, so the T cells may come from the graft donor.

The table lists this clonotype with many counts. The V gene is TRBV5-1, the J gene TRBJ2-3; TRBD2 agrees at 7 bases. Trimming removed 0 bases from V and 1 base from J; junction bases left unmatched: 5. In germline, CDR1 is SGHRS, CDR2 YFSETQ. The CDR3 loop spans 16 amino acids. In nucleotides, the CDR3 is TGCGCCAGCAGCTTGGATGGGACTATCGGCACAGATACGCAGTATTTT. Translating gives CASSLDGTIGTDTQYF.

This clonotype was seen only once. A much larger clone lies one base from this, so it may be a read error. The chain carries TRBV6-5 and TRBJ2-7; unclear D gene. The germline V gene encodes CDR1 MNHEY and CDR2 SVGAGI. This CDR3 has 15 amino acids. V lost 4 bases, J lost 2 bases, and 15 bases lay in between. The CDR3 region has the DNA TGTGCCAGCAGTTCCTCGGTTTTCAGACCCTACGAGCAGTACTTC. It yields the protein CASSSSVFRPYEQYF.

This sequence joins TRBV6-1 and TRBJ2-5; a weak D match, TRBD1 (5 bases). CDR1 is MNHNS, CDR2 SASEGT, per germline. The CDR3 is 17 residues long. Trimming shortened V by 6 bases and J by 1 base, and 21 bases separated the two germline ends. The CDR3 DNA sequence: TGTGCCAGCAGCGAATTGGGGCAGGGCCATCTCCAAGAGACCCAGTACTTC. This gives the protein CASSELGQGHLQETQYF.

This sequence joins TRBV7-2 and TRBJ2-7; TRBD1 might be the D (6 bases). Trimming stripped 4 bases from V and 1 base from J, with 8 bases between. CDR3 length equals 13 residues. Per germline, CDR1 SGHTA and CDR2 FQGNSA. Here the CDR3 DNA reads TGTGCCAGCAGCTCCAGGGGTTCCTACGAGCAGTACTTC. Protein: CASSSRGSYEQYF.

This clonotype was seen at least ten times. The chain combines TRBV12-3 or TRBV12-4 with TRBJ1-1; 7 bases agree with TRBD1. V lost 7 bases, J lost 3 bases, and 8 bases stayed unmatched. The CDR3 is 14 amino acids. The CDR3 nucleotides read TGTGCCAGCACCCAGACAGGGAGGGACACTGAAGCTTTCTTT. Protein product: CASTQTGRDTEAFF.

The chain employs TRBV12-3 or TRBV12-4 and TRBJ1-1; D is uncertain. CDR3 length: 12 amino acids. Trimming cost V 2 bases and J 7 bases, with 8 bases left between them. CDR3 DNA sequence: TGTGCCAGCAGTTTATTTCCTAATGAAGCTTTCTTT. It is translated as CASSLFPNEAFF.

This chain's CDR3 is CASSQPLDPGETQYF. The CDR3 DNA reads TGTGCCAGCAGCCAACCACTAGACCCGGGAGAGACCCAGTACTTC. The chain carries TRBV4-2 and TRBJ2-5; D may be TRBD2 (5 bases). The V end was cut by 2 bases, the J end by 4 bases, with 14 bases between. The CDR3 sequence is 15 residues long. Germline V gene lookup returns CDR1 LGHNA and CDR2 YNFKEQ.

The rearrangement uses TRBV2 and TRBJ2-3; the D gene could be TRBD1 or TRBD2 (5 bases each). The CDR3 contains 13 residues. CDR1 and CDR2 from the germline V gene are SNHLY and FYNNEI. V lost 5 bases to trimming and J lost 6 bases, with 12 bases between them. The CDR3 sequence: CASSKLGTDTQYF. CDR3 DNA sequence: TGTGCCAGCAGTAAACTTGGGACCGATACGCAGTATTTT.

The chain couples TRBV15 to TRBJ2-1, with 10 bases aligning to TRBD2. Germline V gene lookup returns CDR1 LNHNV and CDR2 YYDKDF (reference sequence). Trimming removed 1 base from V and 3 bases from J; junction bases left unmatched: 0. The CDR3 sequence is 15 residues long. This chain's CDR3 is CATSRGTSGYNEQFF. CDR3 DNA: TGTGCCACCAGCAGAGGGACTAGCGGCTACAATGAGCAGTTCTTC. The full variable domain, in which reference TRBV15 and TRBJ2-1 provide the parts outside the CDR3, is DAMVIQNPRYQVTQFGKPVTLSCSQTLNHNVMYWYQQKSSQAPKLLFHYYDKDFNNEADTPDNFQSRRPNTSFCFLDIRSPGLGDTAMYLCATSRGTSGYNEQFFGPGTRLTVL.

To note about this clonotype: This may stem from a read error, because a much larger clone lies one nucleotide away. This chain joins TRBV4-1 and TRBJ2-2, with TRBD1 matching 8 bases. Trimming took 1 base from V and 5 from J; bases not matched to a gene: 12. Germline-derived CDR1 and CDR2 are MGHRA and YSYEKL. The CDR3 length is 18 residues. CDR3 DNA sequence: TGCGCCAGCAGCCAAGCCTTACAAAGGACAGGGAAGACCGGGGAGCTGTTTTTT. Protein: CASSQALQRTGKTGELFF.

Here the CDR3 DNA reads TGTGCCAGCAGCCCCTCCGGGACAGGGAATGAAAAACTGTTTTTT. Amino acid sequence: CASSPSGTGNEKLFF. This chain links TRBV28 with TRBJ1-4; 9 nucleotides align to TRBD1. V gave up 6 bases and J gave up 5 bases; unmatched junction bases: 7. The CDR3 sequence is 15 residues long. Germline CDR1 and CDR2: MDHEN and SYDVKM.